The clone carrying this T cell receptor (beta chain) was seen a single time. No antigen is known for it. This sample was taken from a study of PD-1 blockade in classical Hodgkin lymphoma. Study at large: Patients were infused with nivolumab 3 mg/kg every 2 weeks.

Profiled with immunoSEQ multiplex PCR; TCRdb holds only in-frame clones, not every one. Of about 20,000 clones listed, about 80% are singletons. Whole-study findings and limits: While CD8+ TCR diversity did not rise significantly by C4D1, CD4+ TCR diversity did.

Time point in this sample: cycle 4 day 1 (C4D1), after 6 weeks of nivolumab. All the patients suffered relapse after autologous stem cell transplantation, and brentuximab vedotin exposure differed. CDR1 and CDR2 from the germline V gene are SQVTM and ANQGSEA. Trimming shortened V by 7 bases and J by 5 bases, and 8 bases separated the two germline ends. The CDR3 length is 10 residues. The sample was peripheral blood mononuclear cells (PBMCs), taken before the fourth cycle of nivolumab. The clonotype comes from a human donor with classical Hodgkin lymphoma. This chain connects TRBV29-1 to TRBJ1-2; D remains unclear. The CDR3: CSATGYGYTF. As DNA, the CDR3 is TGCAGCGCCACGGGTTATGGCTACACCTTC. The full variable domain, with the rest looked up from reference TRBV29-1 and TRBJ1-2, is SAVISQKPSRDICQRGTSLTIQCQVDSQVTMMFWYRQQPGQSLTLIATANQGSEATYESGFVIDKFPISRPNLTFSTLTVSNMSPEDSSIYLCSATGYGYTFGSGTRLTVV.